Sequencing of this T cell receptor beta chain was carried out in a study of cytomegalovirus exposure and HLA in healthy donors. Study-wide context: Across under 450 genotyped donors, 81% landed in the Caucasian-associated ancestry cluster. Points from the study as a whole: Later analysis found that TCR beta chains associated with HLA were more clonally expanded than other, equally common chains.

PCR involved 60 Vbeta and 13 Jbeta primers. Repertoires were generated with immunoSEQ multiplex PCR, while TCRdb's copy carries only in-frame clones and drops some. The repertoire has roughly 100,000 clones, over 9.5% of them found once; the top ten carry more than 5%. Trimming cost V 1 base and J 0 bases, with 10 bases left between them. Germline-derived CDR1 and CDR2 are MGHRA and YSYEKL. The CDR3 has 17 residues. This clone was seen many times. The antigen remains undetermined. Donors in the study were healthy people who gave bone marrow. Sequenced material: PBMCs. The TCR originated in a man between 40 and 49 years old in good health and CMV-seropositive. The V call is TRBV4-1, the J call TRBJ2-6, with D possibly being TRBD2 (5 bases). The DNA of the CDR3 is TGCGCCAGCAGCCAAGTTGGGAGTTACTCTGGGGCCAACGTCCTGACTTTC. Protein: CASSQVGSYSGANVLTF.